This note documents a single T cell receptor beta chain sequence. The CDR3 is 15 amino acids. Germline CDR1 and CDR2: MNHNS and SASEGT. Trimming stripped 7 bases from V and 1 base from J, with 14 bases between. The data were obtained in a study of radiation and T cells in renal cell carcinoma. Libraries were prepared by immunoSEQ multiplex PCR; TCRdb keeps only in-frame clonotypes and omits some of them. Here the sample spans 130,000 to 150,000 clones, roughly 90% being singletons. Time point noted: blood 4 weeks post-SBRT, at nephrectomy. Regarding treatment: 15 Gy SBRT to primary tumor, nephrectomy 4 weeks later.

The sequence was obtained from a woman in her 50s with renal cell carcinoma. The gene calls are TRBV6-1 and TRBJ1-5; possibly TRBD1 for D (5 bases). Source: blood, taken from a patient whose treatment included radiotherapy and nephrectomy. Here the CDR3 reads CASTPGPQSNQPQHF. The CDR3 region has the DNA TGTGCCAGCACCCCGGGACCTCAAAGCAATCAGCCCCAGCATTTT.